This TCR beta chain was identified during a study of CXCR3-negative and CXCR3-positive naive CD8 T cells. Whole-study findings and limits: Naive cells with CXCR3 showed TRB CDR3s that were more hydrophobic than those in CXCR3-negative naive cells. Memory CD8+ cells showed much lower diversity, while both naive subsets displayed comparably high diversity. Fresh PBMCs served for most assays, and CXCR3 expression fell partially after cryopreservation. Similar TRBV-TRBJ usage was seen in naive cells (both CXCR3-negative and CXCR3-positive), but memory cells differed.

Libraries of TRB cDNA were made by 5' RACE and carried UMIs. No DNA is given; TCRdb re-called the 5' RACE reads and lists each CDR3 protein once. The sample includes 85,000 to 130,000 distinct CDR3 sequences. The CDR3 covers 14 residues. Germline CDR1 MNHEY, CDR2 SMNVEV (reference sequence). CD45RO-CCR7+CD27+CD95- characterized naive CD8+ T cells. In the case of this clonotype: Its antigen remains unknown.

This sequence joins TRBV27 and TRBJ2-1; TCRdb outputs TRBD1, but without DNA this stays unchecked. The source is a human donor in good health. Some clones in this sample may be carry-over from other donors' samples. The sequencing input was naive CXCR3+ CD8+ T cells from blood. Subset indicated: CD45RO-CCR7+CD27+CD95- naive CD8+ T cells expressing CXCR3 (TNR3+). CDR3 loop: CASSSLDPGDEQFF.